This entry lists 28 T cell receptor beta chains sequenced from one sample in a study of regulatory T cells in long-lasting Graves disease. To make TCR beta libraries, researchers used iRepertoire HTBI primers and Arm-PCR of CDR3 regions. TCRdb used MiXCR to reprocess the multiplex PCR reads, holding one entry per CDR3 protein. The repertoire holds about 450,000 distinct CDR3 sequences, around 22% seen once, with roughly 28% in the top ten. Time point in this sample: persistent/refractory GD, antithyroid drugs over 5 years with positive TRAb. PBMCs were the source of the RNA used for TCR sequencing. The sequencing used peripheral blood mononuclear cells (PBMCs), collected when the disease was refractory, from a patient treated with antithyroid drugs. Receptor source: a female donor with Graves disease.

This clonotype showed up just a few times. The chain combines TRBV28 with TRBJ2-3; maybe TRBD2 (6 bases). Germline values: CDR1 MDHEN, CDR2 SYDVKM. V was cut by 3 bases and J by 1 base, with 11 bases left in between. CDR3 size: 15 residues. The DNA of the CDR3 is TGTGCCAGCAGTTTCCAGGCGGGGCGCACAGATACGCAGTATTTT. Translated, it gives CASSFQAGRTDTQYF.

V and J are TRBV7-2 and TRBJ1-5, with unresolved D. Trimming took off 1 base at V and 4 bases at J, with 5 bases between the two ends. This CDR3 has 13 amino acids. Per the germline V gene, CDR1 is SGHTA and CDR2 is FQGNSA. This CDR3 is CASSLDTNQPQHF. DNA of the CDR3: TGTGCCAGCAGCTTAGATACGAATCAGCCCCAGCATTTT.

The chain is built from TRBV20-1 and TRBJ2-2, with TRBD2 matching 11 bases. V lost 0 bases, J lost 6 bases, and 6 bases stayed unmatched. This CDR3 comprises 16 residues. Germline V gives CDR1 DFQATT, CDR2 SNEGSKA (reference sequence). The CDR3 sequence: CSARDLTSGMAGELFF. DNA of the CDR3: TGCAGTGCTAGAGATCTGACTAGCGGGATGGCCGGGGAGCTGTTTTTT.

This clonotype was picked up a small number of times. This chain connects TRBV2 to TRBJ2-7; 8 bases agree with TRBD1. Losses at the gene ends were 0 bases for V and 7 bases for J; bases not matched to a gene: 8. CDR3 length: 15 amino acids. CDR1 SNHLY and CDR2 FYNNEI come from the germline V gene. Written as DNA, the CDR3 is TGTGCCAGCAGTGAAGCGGCCCAGGGGGCAGGGGAGCAGTACTTC. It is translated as CASSEAAQGAGEQYF.

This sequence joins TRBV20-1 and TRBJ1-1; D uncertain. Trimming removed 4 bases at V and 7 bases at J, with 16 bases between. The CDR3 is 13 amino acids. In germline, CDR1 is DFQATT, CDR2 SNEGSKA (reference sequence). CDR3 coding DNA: TGCAGTGCTAAGACGGGAGTGTACGATGAAGCTTTCTTT. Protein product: CSAKTGVYDEAFF.

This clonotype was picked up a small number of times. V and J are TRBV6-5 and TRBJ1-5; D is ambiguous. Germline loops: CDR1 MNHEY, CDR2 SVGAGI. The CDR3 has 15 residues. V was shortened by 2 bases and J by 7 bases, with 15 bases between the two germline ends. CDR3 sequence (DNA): TGTGCCAGCAGTTACGCGGCAGGCCGAGGGCAGCCCCAGCATTTT. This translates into CASSYAAGRGQPQHF.

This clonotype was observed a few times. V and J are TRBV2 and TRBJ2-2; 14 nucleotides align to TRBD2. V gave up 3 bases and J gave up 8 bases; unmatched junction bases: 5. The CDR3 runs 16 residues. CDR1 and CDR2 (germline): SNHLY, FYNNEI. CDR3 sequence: CASSETSGRALGELFF. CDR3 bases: TGTGCCAGCAGTGAGACTAGCGGGAGGGCCCTGGGGGAGCTGTTTTTT. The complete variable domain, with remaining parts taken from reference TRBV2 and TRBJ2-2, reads EPEVTQTPSHQVTQMGQEVILRCVPISNHLYFYWYRQILGQKVEFLVSFYNNEISEKSEIFDDQFSVERPDGSNFTLKIRSTKLEDSAMYFCASSETSGRALGELFFGEGSRLTVL.

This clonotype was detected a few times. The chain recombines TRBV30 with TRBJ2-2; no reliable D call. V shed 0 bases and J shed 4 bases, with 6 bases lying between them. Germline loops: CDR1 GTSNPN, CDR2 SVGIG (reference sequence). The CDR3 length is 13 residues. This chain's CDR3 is CAWSVSITGELFF. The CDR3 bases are TGTGCCTGGAGTGTTTCTATCACCGGGGAGCTGTTTTTT.

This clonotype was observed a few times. DNA of the CDR3: TGCAGTGGGCAGGGGGCGCGGGGGAAGAACACTGAAGCTTTCTTT. Amino acids: CSGQGARGKNTEAFF. V and J are TRBV20-1 and TRBJ1-1; 8 nucleotides align to TRBD1. Looked up from germline, CDR1 is DFQATT and CDR2 is SNEGSKA (reference sequence). The CDR3 loop spans 15 amino acids. Trimming took 7 bases from V and 1 from J; bases not matched to a gene: 11.

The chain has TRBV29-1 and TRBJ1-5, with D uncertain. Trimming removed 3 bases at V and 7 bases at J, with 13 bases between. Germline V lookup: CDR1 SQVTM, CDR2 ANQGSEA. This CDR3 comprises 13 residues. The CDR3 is CSVDLWEEQPQHF. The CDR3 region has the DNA TGCAGCGTTGATTTATGGGAAGAGCAGCCCCAGCATTTT.

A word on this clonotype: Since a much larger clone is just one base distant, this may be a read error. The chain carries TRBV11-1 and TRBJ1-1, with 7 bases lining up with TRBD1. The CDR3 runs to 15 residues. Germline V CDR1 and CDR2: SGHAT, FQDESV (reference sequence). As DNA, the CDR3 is TGTGCCAGCAACTTAGCGGGGGACAGAGGAACTGAAGCTTTCTTT. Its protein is CASNLAGDRGTEAFF.

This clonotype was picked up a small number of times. CDR3 sequence (DNA): TGTGCCACCCGGGACAGGGCCTACGAGCAGTACTTC. Amino acid sequence: CATRDRAYEQYF. V usage is TRBV6-1 and J usage is TRBJ2-7; TRBD1 matches at 9 bases. This CDR3 region has 12 residues. In germline, CDR1 is MNHNS, CDR2 SASEGT. V shed 10 bases and J 2 bases; nucleotides not matched to a gene: 3.

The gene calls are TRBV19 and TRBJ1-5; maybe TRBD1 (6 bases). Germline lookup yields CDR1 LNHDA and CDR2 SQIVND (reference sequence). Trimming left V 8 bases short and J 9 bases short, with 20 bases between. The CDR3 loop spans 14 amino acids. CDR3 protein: CASLAQGRDRPQHF. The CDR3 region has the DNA TGTGCCAGTCTTGCACAGGGTCGAGATCGGCCCCAGCATTTT. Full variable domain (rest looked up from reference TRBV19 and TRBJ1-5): DGGITQSPKYLFRKEGQNVTLSCEQNLNHDAMYWYRQDPGQGLRLIYYSQIVNDFQKGDIAEGYSVSREKKESFPLTVTSAQKNPTAFYLCASLAQGRDRPQHFGDGTRLSIL.

CDR3 sequence (DNA): TGTGCCAGCAGTCTTGGGCGGGGAGTATACGAGCAGTACTTC. It is translated as CASSLGRGVYEQYF. V usage is TRBV7-2 and J usage is TRBJ2-7; D is possibly TRBD2 (6 bases). The germline V gene has CDR1 SGHTA and CDR2 FQGNSA. Deletions cut 6 bases from V and 4 bases from J, with 16 bases between. This CDR3 spans 14 amino acids. Full variable domain (rest looked up from reference TRBV7-2 and TRBJ2-7): GAGVSQSPSNKVTEKGKDVELRCDPISGHTALYWYRQSLGQGLEFLIYFQGNSAPDKSGLPSDRFSAERTGGSVSTLTIQRTQQEDSAVYLCASSLGRGVYEQYFGPGTRLTVT.

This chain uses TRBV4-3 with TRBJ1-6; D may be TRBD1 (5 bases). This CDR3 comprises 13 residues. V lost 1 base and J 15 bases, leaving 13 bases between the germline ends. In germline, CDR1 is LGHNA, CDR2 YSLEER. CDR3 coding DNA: TGCGCCAGCAGCCAAGGGGGCCAGCCTGTCCTCCACTTT. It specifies CASSQGGQPVLHF.

The CDR3 DNA follows: TGTGCCAGTAGTATGGACAGGTTAACCGGGGAGCTGTTTTTT. Translation gives CASSMDRLTGELFF. This chain uses TRBV19 with TRBJ2-2; 7 nucleotides agree with TRBD1. This CDR3 region has 14 residues. V trimming: 3 bases; J trimming: 5 bases; junction bases outside the gene matches: 3. Germline CDR1 reads LNHDA; CDR2 reads SQIVND (reference sequence).

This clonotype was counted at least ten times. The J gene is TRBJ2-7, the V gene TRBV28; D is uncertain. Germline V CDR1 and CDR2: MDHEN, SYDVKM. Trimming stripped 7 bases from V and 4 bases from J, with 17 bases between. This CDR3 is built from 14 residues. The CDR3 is CASTPPDFSYEQYF. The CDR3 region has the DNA TGTGCCAGCACCCCACCCGACTTTAGTTACGAGCAGTACTTC.

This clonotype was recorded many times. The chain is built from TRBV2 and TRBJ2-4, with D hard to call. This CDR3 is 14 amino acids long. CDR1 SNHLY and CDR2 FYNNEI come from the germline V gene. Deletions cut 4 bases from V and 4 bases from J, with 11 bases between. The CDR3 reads CASSVELSKNIQYF. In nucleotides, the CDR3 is TGTGCCAGCAGTGTTGAACTTTCGAAAAACATTCAGTACTTC.

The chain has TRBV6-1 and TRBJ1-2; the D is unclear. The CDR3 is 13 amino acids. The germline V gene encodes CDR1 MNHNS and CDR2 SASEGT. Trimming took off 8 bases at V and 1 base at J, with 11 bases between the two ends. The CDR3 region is CASRQGINYGYTF. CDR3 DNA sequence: TGTGCCAGCCGACAAGGGATTAACTATGGCTACACCTTC.

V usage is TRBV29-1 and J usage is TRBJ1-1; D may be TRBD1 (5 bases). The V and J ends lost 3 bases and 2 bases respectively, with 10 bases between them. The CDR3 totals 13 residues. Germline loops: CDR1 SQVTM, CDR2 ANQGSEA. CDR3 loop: CSVERGTNTEAFF. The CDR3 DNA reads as TGCAGCGTTGAGCGGGGCACAAACACTGAAGCTTTCTTT.

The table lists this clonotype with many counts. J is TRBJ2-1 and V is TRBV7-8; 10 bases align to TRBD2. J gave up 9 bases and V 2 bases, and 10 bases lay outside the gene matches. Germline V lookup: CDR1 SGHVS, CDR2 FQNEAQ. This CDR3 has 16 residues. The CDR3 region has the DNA TGTGCCAGCAGCTTACTAGGGCTAGCGGGAGTAGTTGAGCAGTTCTTC. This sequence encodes CASSLLGLAGVVEQFF.

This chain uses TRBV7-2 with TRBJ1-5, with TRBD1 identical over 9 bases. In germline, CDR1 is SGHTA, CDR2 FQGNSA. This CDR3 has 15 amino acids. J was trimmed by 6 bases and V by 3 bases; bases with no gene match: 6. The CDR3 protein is CASSLTQGASQPQHF. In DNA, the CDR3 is TGTGCCAGCAGCTTGACACAGGGGGCGAGTCAGCCCCAGCATTTT.

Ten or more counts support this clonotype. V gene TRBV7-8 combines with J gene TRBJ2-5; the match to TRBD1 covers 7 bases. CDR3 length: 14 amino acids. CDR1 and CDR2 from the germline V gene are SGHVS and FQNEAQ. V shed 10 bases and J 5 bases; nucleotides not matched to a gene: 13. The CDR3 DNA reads TGTGCCACCCAGTCTGGGACAGTCAGCGAGACCCAGTACTTC. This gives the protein CATQSGTVSETQYF.

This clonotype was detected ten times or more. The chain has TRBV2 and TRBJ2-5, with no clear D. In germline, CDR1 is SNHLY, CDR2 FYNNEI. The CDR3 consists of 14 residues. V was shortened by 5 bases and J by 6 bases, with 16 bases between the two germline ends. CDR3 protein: CASSSPLGLKTQYF. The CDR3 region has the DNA TGTGCCAGCAGTTCCCCTTTGGGTCTAAAGACCCAGTACTTC.

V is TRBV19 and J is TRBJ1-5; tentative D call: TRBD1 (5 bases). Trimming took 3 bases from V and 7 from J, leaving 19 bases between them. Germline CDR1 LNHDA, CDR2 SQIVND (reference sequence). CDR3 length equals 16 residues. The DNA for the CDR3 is TGTGCCAGTAGTATTTCAGGGTGGGACTTTTCGCAGCCCCAGCATTTT. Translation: CASSISGWDFSQPQHF.

CDR3 in amino acids: CASSPDLAGELFF. The CDR3 bases are TGTGCCAGTAGTCCAGATCTGGCCGGGGAGCTGTTTTTT. The chain employs TRBV19 and TRBJ2-2; D is unresolved. The length of the CDR3 is 13 residues. The V gene lost 5 bases and the J gene lost 6 bases, with 10 bases spanning the gap. Germline V gives CDR1 LNHDA, CDR2 SQIVND (reference sequence).

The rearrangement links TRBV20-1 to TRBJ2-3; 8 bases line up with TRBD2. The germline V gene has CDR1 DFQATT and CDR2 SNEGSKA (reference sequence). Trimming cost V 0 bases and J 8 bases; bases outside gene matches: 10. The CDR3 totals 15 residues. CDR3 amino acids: CSARDQAAGGRTQYF. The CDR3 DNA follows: TGCAGTGCTAGAGATCAGGCGGCGGGAGGCCGTACGCAGTATTTT.

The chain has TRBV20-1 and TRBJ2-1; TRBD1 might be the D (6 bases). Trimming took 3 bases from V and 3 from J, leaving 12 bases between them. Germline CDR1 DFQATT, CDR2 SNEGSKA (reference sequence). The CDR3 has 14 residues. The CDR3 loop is CSARDGTNYNEQFF. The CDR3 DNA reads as TGCAGTGCTAGGGATGGGACAAACTACAATGAGCAGTTCTTC.